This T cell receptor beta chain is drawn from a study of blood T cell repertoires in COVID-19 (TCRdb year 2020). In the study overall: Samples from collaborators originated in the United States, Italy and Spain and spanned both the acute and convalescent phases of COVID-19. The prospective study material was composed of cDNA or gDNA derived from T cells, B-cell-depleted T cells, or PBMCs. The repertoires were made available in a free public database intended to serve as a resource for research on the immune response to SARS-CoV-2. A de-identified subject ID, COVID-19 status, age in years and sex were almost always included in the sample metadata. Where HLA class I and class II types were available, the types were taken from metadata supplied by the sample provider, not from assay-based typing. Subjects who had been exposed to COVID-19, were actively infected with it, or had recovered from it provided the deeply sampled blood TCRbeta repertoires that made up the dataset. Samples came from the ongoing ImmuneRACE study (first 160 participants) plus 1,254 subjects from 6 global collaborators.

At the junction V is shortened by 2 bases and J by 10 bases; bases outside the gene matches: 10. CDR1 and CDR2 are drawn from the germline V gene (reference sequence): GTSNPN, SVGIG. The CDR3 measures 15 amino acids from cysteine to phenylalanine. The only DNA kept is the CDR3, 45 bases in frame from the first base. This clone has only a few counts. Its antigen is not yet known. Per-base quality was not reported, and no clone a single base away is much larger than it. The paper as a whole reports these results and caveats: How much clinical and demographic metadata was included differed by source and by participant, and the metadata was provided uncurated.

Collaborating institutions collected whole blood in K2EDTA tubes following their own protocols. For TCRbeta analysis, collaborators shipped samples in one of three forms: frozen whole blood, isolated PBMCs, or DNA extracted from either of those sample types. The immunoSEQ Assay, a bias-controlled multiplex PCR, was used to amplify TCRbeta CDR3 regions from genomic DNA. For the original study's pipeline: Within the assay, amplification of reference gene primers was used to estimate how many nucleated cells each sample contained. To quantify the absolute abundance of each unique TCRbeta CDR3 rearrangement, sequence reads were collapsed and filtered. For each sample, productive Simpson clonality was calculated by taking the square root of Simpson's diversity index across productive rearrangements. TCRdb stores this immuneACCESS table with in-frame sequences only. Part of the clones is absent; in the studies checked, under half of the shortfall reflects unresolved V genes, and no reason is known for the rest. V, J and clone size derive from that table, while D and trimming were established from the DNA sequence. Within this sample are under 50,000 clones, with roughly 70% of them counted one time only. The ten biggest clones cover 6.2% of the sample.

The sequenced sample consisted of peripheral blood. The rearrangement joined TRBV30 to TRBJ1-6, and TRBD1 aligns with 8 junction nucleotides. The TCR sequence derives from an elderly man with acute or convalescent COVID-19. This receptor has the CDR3 CAWSPDRAFGSPLHF. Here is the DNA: TGTGCCTGGAGTCCGGACAGGGCCTTCGGATCACCCCTCCACTTT. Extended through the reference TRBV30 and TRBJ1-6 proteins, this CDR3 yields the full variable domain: SQTIHQWPATLVQPVGSPLSLECTVEGTSNPNLYWYRQAAGRGLQLLFYSVGIGQISSEVPQNLSASRPQDRQFILSSKKLLLSDSGFYLCAWSPDRAFGSPLHFGNGTRLTVT.